The 20 T cell receptor beta chains below all came from one sample that was sequenced in a study of OX40 agonist ivuxolimab in advanced cancers. Data came from immunoSEQ multiplex PCR; TCRdb stores just in-frame clones and leaves some out. The sample holds 70,000 to 85,000 clones, approximately 86% seen once. Sequences were derived from CD4+ or CD8+ T cells sorted from blood, sampled in a trial of the OX40 agonist ivuxolimab. The receptors were sampled from an adult with an advanced solid tumor such as melanoma, head and neck, liver or kidney cancer.

V gene TRBV7-3 combines with J gene TRBJ2-2, with TRBD1 identical over 9 bases. This CDR3 is 17 amino acids long. V was clipped by 5 bases and J by 9 bases; unmatched bases: 16. Germline loops: CDR1 SGHTA, CDR2 FQGTGA. The CDR3: CASSHLNRGQGNWELFF. In DNA, the CDR3 is TGTGCCAGCAGCCACTTAAACAGGGGGCAGGGGAACTGGGAGCTGTTTTTT.

The chain combines TRBV7-6 with TRBJ1-4; D is possibly TRBD1 (5 bases). Trimming left V 1 base short and J 8 bases short, with 11 bases between. This CDR3 contains 14 residues. The germline gives CDR1 SGHVS, CDR2 FNYEAQ. In nucleotides, the CDR3 is TGTGCCAGCAGCTTAGGGCAGGGAAAGGAAAAACTGTTTTTT. The encoded protein is CASSLGQGKEKLFF.

This chain joins TRBV18 and TRBJ1-1; no clear D gene. Germline V lookup: CDR1 KGHSH, CDR2 LQKENI. V was clipped by 3 bases and J by 1 base, with 6 bases between them. The CDR3 is made up of 13 amino acids. The CDR3 region is CASSPEKNTEAFF. For the CDR3, the DNA is TGTGCCAGCTCACCGGAGAAGAACACTGAAGCTTTCTTT.

The count of this clone is one. The chain has TRBV7-3 and TRBJ2-3; TRBD1 is a possible D gene (5 bases). Germline CDR1 SGHTA, CDR2 FQGTGA. This CDR3 is 15 amino acids long. V was shortened by 1 base and J by 1 base, with 9 bases between the two germline ends. DNA of the CDR3: TGTGCCAGCAGCTTAATCGGCAGGGGCACAGATACGCAGTATTTT. Translating gives CASSLIGRGTDTQYF. The full variable domain, in which reference TRBV7-3 and TRBJ2-3 provide the parts outside the CDR3, is GAGVSQTPSNKVTEKGKYVELRCDPISGHTALYWYRQSLGQGPEFLIYFQGTGAADDSGLPNDRFFAVRPEGSVSTLKIQRTERGDSAVYLCASSLIGRGTDTQYFGPGTRLTVL.

The chain employs TRBV30 and TRBJ2-3, with 7 nucleotides matching TRBD2. The germline V gene has CDR1 GTSNPN and CDR2 SVGIG (reference sequence). The J segment lost 5 bases and the V segment lost 2 bases, leaving 1 base of the junction unmatched. The CDR3 sequence is 12 residues long. Here the CDR3 reads CAWSSGVDTQYF. CDR3 DNA: TGTGCCTGGAGTAGCGGGGTAGATACGCAGTATTTT.

V usage is TRBV7-2 and J usage is TRBJ2-7; maybe TRBD2 (5 bases). V dropped 5 bases and J dropped 6 bases, with 11 bases sitting between them. The CDR3 runs to 12 residues. The V gene's germline CDR1 is SGHTA and CDR2 FQGNSA. The CDR3 coding sequence is TGTGCCAGCAGCCGGAGAGGGTTCGAGCAGTACTTC. Translated: CASSRRGFEQYF.

The chain recombines TRBV19 with TRBJ2-5; 8 bases are a match to TRBD1. The V segment lost 5 bases and the J segment 3 bases; nucleotides outside the gene matches: 5. In germline, CDR1 is LNHDA, CDR2 SQIVND (reference sequence). This CDR3 contains 14 residues. The CDR3 protein is CASSRQGPEETQYF. In nucleotides, the CDR3 is TGTGCCAGTAGTCGACAGGGGCCAGAAGAGACCCAGTACTTC.

The CDR3 sequence: CASSLGGLSNEKLFF. The CDR3 DNA reads TGTGCCAGCAGTTTGGGAGGTTTAAGCAATGAAAAACTGTTTTTT. The chain carries TRBV28 and TRBJ1-4; unclear D gene. Germline V CDR1 and CDR2: MDHEN, SYDVKM. V was trimmed by 3 bases and J by 5 bases, leaving 13 bases between them. The CDR3 totals 15 residues.

J is TRBJ1-5 and V is TRBV4-1; possible D gene TRBD1, 5 bases. Germline V gene sequence: CDR1 MGHRA, CDR2 YSYEKL. The CDR3 has 16 residues. Between the trimmed V and J ends, which lost 0 bases and 2 bases, there was a span of 11 bases. The CDR3 is CASSQDGGIGNQPQHF. The CDR3 nucleotides read TGCGCCAGCAGCCAAGATGGGGGAATAGGCAATCAGCCCCAGCATTTT.

The chain combines TRBV7-3 with TRBJ1-2, with D possibly TRBD1 on 5 matching bases. With 5 bases removed from V and 5 bases from J, the gap between germline ends came to 15 bases. The germline gives CDR1 SGHTA, CDR2 FQGTGA. CDR3 length: 14 residues. CDR3: CASSPRRVGYGYTF. CDR3 nucleotides: TGTGCCAGCAGCCCGCGCAGGGTGGGTTATGGCTACACCTTC. Supplemented by reference TRBV7-3 and TRBJ1-2, the full variable domain reads GAGVSQTPSNKVTEKGKYVELRCDPISGHTALYWYRQSLGQGPEFLIYFQGTGAADDSGLPNDRFFAVRPEGSVSTLKIQRTERGDSAVYLCASSPRRVGYGYTFGSGTRLTVV.

The rearrangement uses TRBV30 and TRBJ2-1; perhaps TRBD1 as D (5 bases). The length of the CDR3 is 13 residues. Germline V lookup: CDR1 GTSNPN, CDR2 SVGIG (reference sequence). Trimming took 2 bases from V and 6 from J, leaving 11 bases between them. CDR3 DNA sequence: TGTGCCTGGAGTCGAGACAGCCCCAATGAGCAGTTCTTC. It codes for CAWSRDSPNEQFF.

This clone was seen just once. V usage is TRBV4-3 and J usage is TRBJ2-1; D gene ambiguous. The CDR3 has 15 residues. Trimming pared 0 bases from V and 4 bases from J, leaving 10 bases between. Germline V lookup: CDR1 LGHNA, CDR2 YSLEER. The CDR3 DNA sequence: TGCGCCAGCAGCCAAGAGTCTAGGCGGTACAATGAGCAGTTCTTC. Translating gives CASSQESRRYNEQFF.

The V call is TRBV2, the J call TRBJ1-5; D perhaps matches TRBD1 (5 bases). The germline CDR1 and CDR2 sequences are SNHLY and FYNNEI. V shed 5 bases and J shed 1 base, with 15 bases lying between them. CDR3 size: 16 residues. In DNA form, the CDR3 reads TGTGCCAGCAGTTATGCCGGGGGGAGGAGCAATCAGCCCCAGCATTTT. Amino acid sequence: CASSYAGGRSNQPQHF.

J is TRBJ2-4 and V is TRBV9; 10 positions match TRBD1. Germline V gene sequence: CDR1 SGDLS, CDR2 YYNGEE. The CDR3 runs to 16 residues. The V gene end was trimmed by 3 bases and the J gene end by 2 bases; junction bases not matched to a gene: 5. For the CDR3, the DNA is TGTGCCAGCAGCGGAGGGGACAGGGGAACCAAAAACATTCAGTACTTC. Translating gives CASSGGDRGTKNIQYF.

The V and J genes are TRBV7-2 and TRBJ2-4; a possible D gene is TRBD1 (7 bases). This CDR3 comprises 17 residues. Germline-derived CDR1 and CDR2 are SGHTA and FQGNSA. V was shortened by 7 bases and J by 3 bases, with 22 bases between the two germline ends. CDR3 DNA sequence: TGTGCCAGCACCGCGGCTGGAGGGGGCATCCTCAAAAACATTCAGTACTTC. Translating gives CASTAAGGGILKNIQYF.

This clone was recorded a few times. The chain has TRBV7-2 and TRBJ1-6; perhaps TRBD1 as D (6 bases). The CDR3 totals 13 residues. V was shortened by 5 bases and J by 10 bases, with 12 bases between the two germline ends. Germline lookup yields CDR1 SGHTA and CDR2 FQGNSA. The CDR3 is CASSPKGGSPLHF. The CDR3 bases are TGTGCCAGCAGCCCCAAGGGGGGGTCACCCCTCCACTTT.

The chain joins TRBV5-6 to TRBJ2-5; 7 bases map to TRBD1. In germline, CDR1 is SGHDT, CDR2 YYEEEE. The CDR3 runs 15 residues. The V and J ends lost 2 bases and 0 bases, in that order; junction bases with no gene match: 4. As DNA, the CDR3 is TGTGCCAGCAGCTTAATACAGGGGTACCAAGAGACCCAGTACTTC. Translated: CASSLIQGYQETQYF.

This chain links TRBV30 with TRBJ2-3; tentative D call: TRBD2 (6 bases). Trimming removed 3 bases at V and 9 bases at J, with 13 bases between. Germline lookup yields CDR1 GTSNPN and CDR2 SVGIG (reference sequence). This CDR3 contains 12 residues. For the CDR3, the DNA is TGTGCCTGGAGCGGGGACTTCGGGACGCAGTATTTT. Translating gives CAWSGDFGTQYF.

This chain links TRBV7-2 with TRBJ1-5; D not certain. CDR1 is SGHTA, CDR2 FQGNSA, per germline. Trimming cost V 0 bases and J 7 bases, with 4 bases left between them. The CDR3 is 12 amino acids. The CDR3 DNA reads TGTGCCAGCAGCTTAGCCGAGCAGCCCCAGCATTTT. Translation gives CASSLAEQPQHF.

There are a few counts of this clone. The chain carries TRBV28 and TRBJ1-2; D is unresolved. The CDR3 consists of 12 residues. Germline lookup yields CDR1 MDHEN and CDR2 SYDVKM. V lost 5 bases and J lost 8, with 12 bases in between. CDR3 DNA: TGTGCCAGCAGTGTTCGCCTAATGGGCTACACCTTC. Its translation is CASSVRLMGYTF.